Listed here is a single T cell receptor beta chain. No cognate antigen has been identified for it. An end of the junction does not agree with germline; a read error may underlie this. This sample was taken from a study of early T cells in non-severe SARS-CoV-2 infection (TCRdb year 2021). At the level of the whole study: Because TCR sequencing relied on bulk RNA taken from unsorted whole blood, pairing of alpha and beta chains was not possible.

Set within a cohort of healthcare workers in London, UK, this nested case-control study involved weekly PCR testing of nasopharyngeal swabs along with blood sampling. Between 23 and 31 March 2020, the week of the UK lockdown, healthcare workers were enrolled and then followed up weekly for as long as 16 weeks. Reading from cysteine to phenylalanine, the CDR3 counts 13 amino acids. Of the read, only the CDR3 DNA is kept; its 39 bases are in frame from base 1. Looking up the germline V gene yields CDR1 MNHNS and CDR2 SASEGT. The library was obtained by 5' RACE. TCRdb names NextSeq 500 as the instrument used. The TCR library protocol attached unique molecular identifiers to individual cDNA molecules to correct for sequencing error and PCR bias. Both TCR alpha and beta chains were sequenced, and tight co-correlation was observed between alpha and beta sequence abundances in each sample. The study's own analysis went as follows. Decombinator V4 was used to annotate TCR sequences for V gene, J gene and CDR3. TCRs were defined as expanded if a significant change between any two time points was detected under a Poisson model with p below 0.0001. TCR abundances were normalised to the total number of TCRs sequenced per sample and were expressed as counts per million. TRAV1-2 paired with TRAJ12, TRAJ20 or TRAJ33 defined MAIT TCRs, while TRAV10 paired with TRAJ18 defined iNKT TCRs. VDJdb, accessed 1 November 2021, was searched for CMV, EBV and SARS-CoV-2 annotated TCRs, with TCRs annotated for multiple antigens excluded. Clones were called with MiXCR by TCRdb after fastp trimmed the public reads at Q25, and only in-frame beta chains were retained. Rows merge per CDR3 protein into single entries with the most common DNA and genes. TCRdb, not the authors, supplied the V and J calls. This sample lists some 59,000 distinct CDR3 sequences; approximately 9.9% were detected once. Clones ranked in the top ten supply around 21% of the sample.

Beyond this particular receptor, the publication reports: VDJdb matching was skewed toward anti-spike CD8 responses and likely underestimated virus-specific expansions, missing private and CD4 specificities.

Recombination joined TRBV6-1 with TRBJ1-6, and possibly TRBD1, on 5 matching bases. Sequencing was done on a sample of whole blood. The clonotype originates from an adult who was a healthcare worker with PCR-confirmed SARS-CoV-2 infection or an uninfected control (not recorded which). The DNA sequence follows: TGTGCCAGCAGCGAAGTGCTCGTGGGGGCCCTCCACTTT. Translated, this is CASSEVLVGALHF.